This passage covers 6 T cell receptor beta chains from one sample sequenced in a study of technical replicates of blood from several donors. The assay was immunoSEQ multiplex PCR, and TCRdb's table has in-frame clones only and misses some. This sample has 70,000 to 85,000 clones; 80% to 95% occur once, and the top ten carry over 0.3%. Sequencing was carried out using T cells isolated from PBMCs. These receptors all come from a human donor in good health.

The chain has TRBV2 and TRBJ2-7; possible D gene TRBD1, 6 bases. The V gene lost 3 bases and the J gene lost 3 bases, with 9 bases spanning the gap. The V gene's germline CDR1 is SNHLY and CDR2 FYNNEI. The CDR3 runs 13 residues. Written as DNA, the CDR3 is TGTGCCAGCAGTGACCAGGGGCTCTACGAGCAGTACTTC. This gives the protein CASSDQGLYEQYF.

The J gene is TRBJ1-5, the V gene TRBV6-1; D unclear. Germline assignment: CDR1 MNHNS and CDR2 SASEGT. This CDR3 contains 14 residues. V gave up 3 bases and J gave up 0 bases, with 6 bases separating them. CDR3 DNA sequence: TGTGCCAGCAGTGAGGACTATAGCAATCAGCCCCAGCATTTT. As protein: CASSEDYSNQPQHF.

This chain connects TRBV30 to TRBJ2-2, with 9 nucleotides matching TRBD1. The germline V gene encodes CDR1 GTSNPN and CDR2 SVGIG (reference sequence). CDR3 size: 14 residues. CDR3 sequence: CALDRGNLPEELFF. The CDR3, as DNA: TGTGCACTGGACAGGGGTAATTTACCGGAGGAGCTGTTTTTT.

This clone has more than one count but fewer than ten. The chain employs TRBV9 and TRBJ2-3; D call uncertain. Trimming cost V 0 bases and J 2 bases, with 10 bases left between them. Germline CDR1 and CDR2: SGDLS and YYNGEE. The CDR3 length is 15 residues. In nucleotides, the CDR3 is TGTGCCAGCAGCGTAGAGCCTGCTTACACAGATACGCAGTATTTT. It codes for CASSVEPAYTDTQYF.

The chain uses TRBV6-5 and TRBJ2-3; 8 nucleotides match TRBD2. Germline values: CDR1 MNHEY, CDR2 SVGAGI. The ends lost 2 bases at V and 8 bases at J; junction bases unmatched: 12. The length of the CDR3 is 16 residues. The CDR3: CASSYPKGTRPFTQYF. DNA of the CDR3: TGTGCCAGCAGTTACCCAAAAGGGACTAGGCCTTTTACGCAGTATTTT.

The gene calls are TRBV20-1 and TRBJ2-1; D is ambiguous. The CDR3 consists of 10 residues. Trimming cost V 3 bases and J 8 bases, with 5 bases left between them. Germline loops: CDR1 DFQATT, CDR2 SNEGSKA (reference sequence). The CDR3 region has the DNA TGCAGTGCTAGTCTCTATGAGCAGTTCTTC. Its protein product is CSASLYEQFF.